One and the same sample provided the 25 T cell receptor beta chains below, sequenced in a study of long-term antiretroviral therapy in people with HIV. An immunoSEQ assay, version v3.0, was performed at survey level. Clones were sequenced by immunoSEQ multiplex PCR, and TCRdb holds only the in-frame ones, with some missing. The table has around 35,000 clones, approximately 84% seen once. The specimen comprised unsorted PBMCs, sampled 3.1 years after starting antiretroviral therapy. The receptor source for this set is a woman aged 45-59 years with HIV.

The CDR3 spells CASSLNPQGWNEQFF. Written as DNA, the CDR3 is TGTGCCAGCAGCCTCAACCCCCAGGGTTGGAATGAGCAGTTCTTC. The rearrangement uses TRBV7-9 and TRBJ2-1; the D gene is possibly TRBD1 (5 bases). Between the trimmed V and J ends, which lost 5 bases and 7 bases, there was a span of 18 bases. CDR1 SEHNR and CDR2 FQNEAQ come from the germline V gene (reference sequence). This CDR3 comprises 15 residues.

This clone was counted a single time. This chain links TRBV25-1 with TRBJ2-5, with D tentatively TRBD1 (6 bases). Germline CDR1 reads MGHDK; CDR2 reads SYGVNS. Trimming took off 3 bases at V and 1 base at J, with 9 bases between the two ends. The CDR3 spans 14 residues. This CDR3 reads CASSETGFQETQYF. In DNA form, the CDR3 reads TGTGCCAGCAGTGAGACAGGCTTCCAAGAGACCCAGTACTTC.

The rearrangement uses TRBV5-6 and TRBJ2-7, with TRBD2 matching 9 bases. The CDR3 is 14 amino acids. J gave up 3 bases and V 4 bases, and 5 bases lay outside the gene matches. In germline, CDR1 is SGHDT, CDR2 YYEEEE. As DNA, the CDR3 is TGTGCCAGCAGCGCCGGGACTAGCTACTACGAGCAGTACGTC. Protein sequence: CASSAGTSYYEQYV.

The V and J genes are TRBV18 and TRBJ1-1; D might be TRBD1 (6 bases). The ends were cut back, 3 bases at V and 4 bases at J, with 12 bases in the middle. The germline gives CDR1 KGHSH, CDR2 LQKENI. This CDR3 is 14 amino acids long. The chain's CDR3 is CASSPRTEATEAFF. Written as DNA, the CDR3 is TGTGCCAGCTCACCCCGGACAGAGGCCACTGAAGCTTTCTTT.

V and J are TRBV6-4 and TRBJ1-2; 8 nucleotides align to TRBD1. V dropped 4 bases and J dropped 3; count of bases not matched to a gene: 16. The CDR3 is 18 residues long. Germline values: CDR1 MRHNA, CDR2 SNTAGT. In nucleotides, the CDR3 is TGTGCCAGCAGTGCCCCGGACAGGGAAAATGGGTGCTACTATGGCTACACCTTC. This codes for CASSAPDRENGCYYGYTF.

The DNA for the CDR3 is TGTGCCACCACCCCTATGGGGGGAGGCACTGAAGCTTTCTTT. It specifies CATTPMGGGTEAFF. The chain links TRBV7-2 to TRBJ1-1; possible D gene TRBD1, 5 bases. The V gene lost 10 bases and the J gene lost 4 bases, with 19 bases spanning the gap. CDR3 length equals 14 residues. Germline V gene sequence: CDR1 SGHTA, CDR2 FQGNSA.

The chain carries TRBV9 and TRBJ1-2; 7 bases are a match to TRBD1. Germline lookup yields CDR1 SGDLS and CDR2 YYNGEE. The CDR3 loop spans 15 amino acids. Germline trimming cut 1 base from V and 7 bases from J; bases unmatched to any gene: 10. The CDR3 region is CASSVHRQGVSGYTF. The CDR3 DNA reads TGTGCCAGCAGCGTACATCGACAGGGTGTCTCTGGCTACACCTTC.

V and J are TRBV6-5 and TRBJ1-5; no firm D call. This CDR3 is built from 9 residues. Trimming took off 8 bases at V and 7 bases at J, with 3 bases between the two ends. Germline V CDR1 and CDR2: MNHEY, SVGAGI. The CDR3 sequence is CASGQPQHF. CDR3 coding DNA: TGTGCCAGCGGGCAGCCCCAGCATTTT.

The chain combines TRBV29-1 with TRBJ2-1; no definite D call. The CDR3 loop spans 13 amino acids. Germline V gives CDR1 SQVTM, CDR2 ANQGSEA. V was clipped by 1 base and J by 3 bases, with 7 bases between them. The chain's CDR3 is CSVEGPYYNEQFF. CDR3 sequence (DNA): TGCAGCGTTGAAGGACCATACTACAATGAGCAGTTCTTC.

The chain has TRBV12-5 and TRBJ1-1; D possibly corresponds to TRBD1 (5 bases). V was trimmed by 0 bases and J by 0 bases, leaving 8 bases between them. Germline-derived CDR1 and CDR2 are LGHNT and FRNRAP. This CDR3 is 15 amino acids long. The CDR3 here is CASGLVRGMNTEAFF. The CDR3, as DNA: TGTGCTAGTGGTTTGGTACGGGGGATGAACACTGAAGCTTTCTTT.

The chain carries TRBV6-5 and TRBJ1-3, with a weak D call TRBD1 (6 bases). This CDR3 has 14 residues. The germline V gene has CDR1 MNHEY and CDR2 SVGAGI. V shed 2 bases and J shed 6 bases, with 11 bases lying between them. CDR3 amino acids: CASSYVRGVNTIYF. CDR3 in DNA: TGTGCCAGCAGTTACGTCAGGGGCGTAAACACCATATATTTT.

V gene TRBV6-5 combines with J gene TRBJ2-3; D is perhaps TRBD1 or TRBD2 (6 bases each). The CDR3 is made up of 14 amino acids. Trimming removed 0 bases from V and 6 bases from J, with 10 bases in between. The germline gives CDR1 MNHEY, CDR2 SVGAGI. DNA for the CDR3: TGTGCCAGCAGTTACTCGGAGGGGGTCGATACGCAGTATTTT. Translation: CASSYSEGVDTQYF.

This chain uses TRBV6-1 with TRBJ1-3; no firm D call. The CDR3 has 14 amino acids. Germline CDR1 reads MNHNS; CDR2 reads SASEGT. Trimming cost V 7 bases and J 0 bases, with 10 bases left between them. The CDR3 region is CASIFETSGNTIYF. The CDR3 nucleotides are TGTGCCAGCATTTTCGAGACCTCTGGAAACACCATATATTTT.

CDR3 amino acids: CATRGLSDYNEQFF. The CDR3 bases are TGTGCCACCAGGGGGCTTAGCGACTACAATGAGCAGTTCTTC. This sequence joins TRBV10-3 and TRBJ2-1; TRBD1 matches 8 bases. Germline V gives CDR1 ENHRY, CDR2 SYGVKD. This CDR3 is 14 amino acids long. V dropped 10 bases and J dropped 3; count of bases not matched to a gene: 8.

This clone was seen more than once but under ten times. CDR3 sequence reads: CASSPLDRGRGAEAFF. In DNA, the CDR3 is TGTGCCAGCAGCCCCCTTGACAGGGGGCGAGGGGCTGAAGCTTTCTTT. The chain recombines TRBV27 with TRBJ1-1, with TRBD1 matching over 10 bases. Per germline, CDR1 MNHEY and CDR2 SMNVEV (reference sequence). The J segment lost 6 bases and the V segment lost 6 bases, leaving 13 bases of the junction unmatched. The CDR3 has 16 residues.

This clone turned up a few times. This rearrangement joins TRBV30 to TRBJ1-1; D not resolved. V gave up 1 base and J gave up 7 bases, with 10 bases separating them. CDR3 length equals 12 residues. Germline CDR1 is GTSNPN and CDR2 is SVGIG (reference sequence). CDR3 residues: CAWSAAVVEAFF. CDR3 nucleotides: TGTGCCTGGAGTGCGGCGGTAGTTGAAGCTTTCTTT.

This sequence joins TRBV14 and TRBJ1-1; D is undetermined. Germline V CDR1 and CDR2: SGHDN, FVKESK. Trimming shortened V by 2 bases and J by 5 bases, and 12 bases separated the two germline ends. CDR3 length equals 14 residues. This CDR3 is CASSQPGMTTEAFF. CDR3 nucleotides: TGTGCCAGCAGCCAACCGGGAATGACGACTGAAGCTTTCTTT.

The chain is built from TRBV5-5 and TRBJ2-1; 7 positions match TRBD1. CDR1 SGHKS and CDR2 YYEKEE come from the germline V gene (reference sequence). CDR3 length equals 16 residues. J lost 7 bases, V lost 3 bases, and 13 bases had no gene match. The CDR3 reads CASSSNPGQMNNEQFF. The CDR3 DNA sequence: TGTGCCAGCAGCTCTAATCCGGGACAGATGAATAATGAGCAGTTCTTC. Based on the CDR3 plus reference TRBV5-5 and TRBJ2-1, the full variable domain is DAGVTQSPTHLIKTRGQQVTLRCSPISGHKSVSWYQQVLGQGPQFIFQYYEKEERGRGNFPDRFSARQFPNYSSELNVNALLLGDSALYLCASSSNPGQMNNEQFFGPGTRLTVL.

The rearrangement uses TRBV9 and TRBJ1-1; 8 bases line up with TRBD1. V dropped 8 bases and J dropped 1; count of bases not matched to a gene: 7. The CDR3 contains 14 residues. Germline V gives CDR1 SGDLS, CDR2 YYNGEE. Here the CDR3 reads CASSTGDSNTEAFF. The CDR3 bases are TGTGCCAGTTCGACAGGGGACTCGAACACTGAAGCTTTCTTT.

The V call is TRBV19, the J call TRBJ1-5, with D unclear. Germline values: CDR1 LNHDA, CDR2 SQIVND (reference sequence). With 3 bases removed from V and 4 bases from J, the gap between germline ends came to 13 bases. This CDR3 contains 15 residues. The CDR3 spells CASSIPASLNQPQHF. As DNA, the CDR3 is TGTGCCAGTAGTATCCCCGCCTCCCTTAATCAGCCCCAGCATTTT.

This clone was counted a single time. J is TRBJ2-2 and V is TRBV18, with a tentative D call TRBD1 (6 bases). This CDR3 region has 14 residues. The germline CDR1 and CDR2 sequences are KGHSH and LQKENI. Trimming pared 0 bases from V and 8 bases from J, leaving 10 bases between. The CDR3 sequence: CASSPPTGPGELFF. The CDR3 DNA follows: TGTGCCAGCTCACCACCGACAGGCCCGGGGGAGCTGTTTTTT.

This chain joins TRBV11-2 and TRBJ2-1; possible D gene TRBD2, 5 bases. V lost 1 base to trimming and J lost 7 bases, with 8 bases between them. Germline V gene data show CDR1 as SGHAT and CDR2 as FQNNGV. The CDR3 spans 13 residues. The chain's CDR3 is CASSLVGSNEQFF. The CDR3 nucleotides are TGTGCCAGCAGCTTAGTTGGGAGTAATGAGCAGTTCTTC.

The chain employs TRBV9 and TRBJ2-7; D might be TRBD1 (5 bases). Germline V lookup: CDR1 SGDLS, CDR2 YYNGEE. The CDR3 spans 15 residues. Trimming cost V 0 bases and J 0 bases, with 10 bases left between them. In nucleotides, the CDR3 is TGTGCCAGCAGCGTAGACCCACAGGACTCCTACGAGCAGTACTTC. Translation: CASSVDPQDSYEQYF.

The chain recombines TRBV4-1 with TRBJ2-1, with TRBD2 matching 11 bases. Per the germline V gene, CDR1 is MGHRA and CDR2 is YSYEKL. The length of the CDR3 is 16 residues. Trimming at V came to 4 bases and at J to 6 bases, leaving 8 bases not matched to a gene. Written as DNA, the CDR3 is TGCGCCAGCAGCCCACTCAGGGGACTAGCGGCCAATGAGCAGTTCTTC. It is translated as CASSPLRGLAANEQFF.

This clone was detected once. The V call is TRBV5-1, the J call TRBJ1-1, with D hard to call. The CDR3 is made up of 15 amino acids. The germline V gene encodes CDR1 SGHRS and CDR2 YFSETQ. V lost 4 bases and J 0 bases, leaving 13 bases between the germline ends. CDR3 loop: CASSQRKAMNTEAFF. Here the CDR3 DNA reads TGCGCCAGCAGCCAGCGAAAGGCTATGAACACTGAAGCTTTCTTT. The full variable domain, with the rest looked up from reference TRBV5-1 and TRBJ1-1, is KAGVTQTPRYLIKTRGQQVTLSCSPISGHRSVSWYQQTPGQGLQFLFEYFSETQRNKGNFPGRFSGRQFSNSRSEMNVSTLELGDSALYLCASSQRKAMNTEAFFGQGTRLTVV.